This T cell receptor (beta chain) was captured in a study of T cells in Graves' hyperthyroidism and ophthalmopathy. This clonotype occurred many times. The CDR3 totals 14 residues. In germline, CDR1 is MDHEN, CDR2 SYDVKM. With 3 bases clipped from V and 10 bases from J, the junction kept 8 bases outside the gene matches. TCR beta CDR3 regions were amplified from RNA transcripts. The HTBI primer set drove a first-round RT-PCR of the TCR CDR3. TCRdb passed the multiplex PCR reads through MiXCR, listing each CDR3 protein once. The data hold a few hundred thousand distinct CDR3 sequences, with 20% to 25% observed a single time.

The V and J genes are TRBV28 and TRBJ2-1; TRBD2 agrees at 8 bases. Sequencing was carried out using blood. The TCR sequence derives from a man aged 50-60 years with Graves' hyperthyroidism. This CDR3 reads CASSLGLAGNEQFF. CDR3 in DNA: TGTGCCAGCAGTTTGGGTCTAGCGGGCAACGAGCAGTTCTTC.